This T cell receptor beta chain was captured in a study of T cell clusters in autoimmune cytopenias (dated by TCRdb to between 2018 and 2021). With regard to the full study: TRB sequencing reached a median depth of 51,575 reads per sample and yielded a median of roughly 2,500 distinct TRB clonotypes per sample. Alongside healthy, CLL and autoimmune hepatitis controls, autoimmune cytopenia patients had their peripheral blood TRB and IGH repertoires sequenced at active disease and again during treatment follow-up. The goal of the study was to determine whether autoimmune cytopenia patients have a disease-specific immune repertoire signature that could serve as a blood-based biomarker. Points the paper makes about the study in general: In the comparison of secondary cytopenia with CLL, no cluster-lack signature showed up, apparently because the dominant lymphoma-associated repertoire masked the signature. The T cell clusters were defined only in silico, and the functional role of the clusters still needed to be validated experimentally. Shifts in the TRB repertoire, including less even repertoires in secondary cytopenia and CLL, were mostly a reflection of lymphoma bias and not of autoimmunity. GLIPH results suggested that primary autoimmune cytopenia patients were missing physiological T cell clusters, with under 55 clusters found only in healthy donors compared with roughly 15 found only in patients. Almost three-fold more exclusive TRB clusters were observed in healthy donors than in active autoimmune hepatitis patients, consistent with an autoimmunity-wide signature.

To amplify TRB rearrangements, a touch-down multiplex PCR protocol was run with the TRB-A and TRB-B primer pools combined in a single tube. Illumina adapters and sample indices were added to the amplicons through two consecutive PCR reactions performed with Phusion HS II polymerase. After gel purification with the NucleoSpin Gel and PCR Clean-up kit, the amplicons were quantified by Qubit and checked for quality on an Agilent 2100 Bioanalyzer. Sequencing of the libraries was performed on an Illumina MiSeq with 600-cycle, single-indexed, paired-end runs. In the original analysis: MiXCR version 2.1.12 with the default MiXCR reference library was used to align and assemble TRB reads. A clone was defined by each unique CDR3 nucleotide sequence, and the analysis included only productive sequences supported by at least two reads. Alpha-parameterized diversity profiles (alpha 0 to 5), including the Shannon (alpha 1) and Simpson (alpha 2) indices, were computed with an R script to assess repertoire diversity. The tcR package was used to compute combinatorial TRB VJ usage, and cohorts were compared on this usage by principal component analysis with ade4. Using GLIPH, TCRbeta CDR3s were clustered on pairs of cohorts matched for age and read depth, and a Wilcoxon test was used to compare cluster frequencies. TCRdb reprocessed the reads, so every CDR3 protein sequence counts as one entry and DNA is not shown. Clone size and V and J calls follow TCRdb, not the original study. This sample's clone table shows approximately 16,000 distinct CDR3 sequences. The biggest ten clones account for roughly 2.3% of the sample.

For each sample, TRB amplification used about 0.25 ug of peripheral blood genomic DNA, equal to roughly 38,000 genome equivalents. The CDR3 starts with the cysteine, ends with the phenylalanine, and has 15 residues. DNA for this receptor is not on file. The germline V gene provides CDR1 KGHSH and CDR2 LQKENI. About this clonotype itself: No antigen is known for it.

This clonotype was obtained from a human donor with an autoimmune cytopenia or autoimmune hepatitis (not recorded which). The rearranged segments are TRBV18 and TRBJ1-4; TCRdb calls TRBD1, which cannot be checked without DNA. The sample taken for sequencing was peripheral blood. The CDR3 protein: CASSPQGQGNEKLFF.